The rows below give T cell receptor beta chains drawn from one sample of a study of T cell responses to AZD1222 COVID-19 vaccine. The repertoire was sequenced with immunoSEQ multiplex PCR; TCRdb's copy has only in-frame clones and lacks some. The sample carries tens of thousands of clones, approximately 87% recorded once. The source was peripheral blood, collected 28 days after the second AZD1222 dose. The receptors stem from an adult who received the AZD1222 COVID-19 vaccine. Both conserved end residues are part of each CDR3. The D gene is left open where the match is weak. Not every row has a clone size; where given, it reads once, few, many or a size class.

CDR3 length | D gene | J gene | V gene | clone size | CDR3 protein | CDR3 DNA
14 | NA | TRBJ2-2 | TRBV2 | NA | CASSEVGYAGELFF | TGTGCCAGCAGCGAAGTGGGGTATGCCGGGGAGCTGTTTTTT
12 | NA | TRBJ1-2 | TRBV5-3 | NA | CARSAPVYGYTF | TGTGCCAGAAGCGCCCCCGTCTATGGCTACACCTTC
13 | NA | TRBJ2-7 | TRBV12-3/TRBV12-4 | once | CASSLVLFYEQYF | TGTGCCAGCAGTTTAGTACTTTTCTACGAGCAGTACTTC
14 | NA | TRBJ1-5 | TRBV6-4 | NA | CASSLSYSEWPQHF | TGTGCCAGCAGTCTCTCGTATAGCGAGTGGCCCCAGCATTTT
13 | NA | TRBJ1-1 | TRBV18 | NA | CASSPIRSTEAFF | TGTGCCAGCTCCCCCATTCGTTCCACTGAAGCTTTCTTT
14 | NA | TRBJ2-3 | TRBV15 | NA | CATSVHRDMDTQYF | TGTGCCACCAGCGTCCACAGGGATATGGATACGCAGTATTTT
17 | TRBD1 | TRBJ1-6 | TRBV7-2 | NA | CASSLWRGTENNSPLHF | TGTGCCAGCAGCTTATGGCGTGGGACAGAAAATAATTCACCCCTCCACTTT
15 | TRBD1 | TRBJ2-1 | TRBV7-9 | NA | CASSTGQGPRNEQFF | TGTGCCAGCAGCACGGGACAGGGTCCAAGGAATGAGCAGTTCTTC
15 | TRBD2 | TRBJ2-3 | TRBV7-9 | NA | CASRRTSGNTDTQYF | TGTGCCAGCAGACGGACTAGCGGGAATACAGATACGCAGTATTTT
18 | TRBD2 | TRBJ2-2 | TRBV7-3 | once | CASSLWGPPAGGTGELFF | TGTGCCAGCAGCTTATGGGGACCGCCGGCGGGGGGCACCGGGGAGCTGTTTTTT
12 | NA | TRBJ2-3 | TRBV3-1/TRBV3-2 | once | CASSLFSDTQYF | TGTGCCAGCAGCCTTTTTTCAGATACGCAGTATTTT
15 | NA | TRBJ1-2 | TRBV4-1 | NA | CASSPRLGGRLGYTF | TGCGCCAGCAGCCCAAGGCTCGGGGGGCGCTTAGGCTACACCTTC
14 | TRBD1 | TRBJ1-1 | TRBV11-2 | NA | CASSLSPGGSEAFF | TGTGCCAGCAGCTTATCTCCAGGGGGCTCTGAAGCTTTCTTT
14 | TRBD2 | TRBJ2-1 | TRBV27 | NA | CASSPAGNYNEQFF | TGTGCCAGCAGTCCAGCGGGAAACTACAATGAGCAGTTCTTC
14 | NA | TRBJ2-1 | TRBV9 | NA | CASSGRTELNEQFF | TGTGCCAGCAGCGGGCGGACAGAACTAAATGAGCAGTTCTTC
15 | TRBD2 | TRBJ2-7 | TRBV6-5 | NA | CASSWGLAGEYEQYF | TGTGCCAGCAGTTGGGGACTAGCGGGGGAATACGAGCAGTACTTC
16 | TRBD2 | TRBJ2-3 | TRBV7-8 | NA | CASFAGGVGGTDTQYF | TGTGCCAGCTTCGCCGGGGGGGTCGGGGGCACAGATACGCAGTATTTT
15 | NA | TRBJ1-5 | TRBV5-5 | NA | CASSFNLGFNQPQHF | TGTGCCAGCAGCTTTAATCTAGGTTTCAATCAGCCCCAGCATTTT
12 | NA | TRBJ1-5 | TRBV13 | NA | CASSFRDQPQHF | TGTGCCAGCAGCTTCAGGGATCAGCCCCAGCATTTT
18 | TRBD2 | TRBJ2-7 | TRBV15 | NA | CATSRDLFGLAGSYEQYF | TGTGCCACCAGCAGAGATCTTTTTGGGCTAGCGGGGTCCTACGAGCAGTACTTC
14 | NA | TRBJ1-2 | TRBV6-5 | NA | CASSPGQGNYGYTF | TGTGCCAGCAGCCCAGGGCAGGGAAACTATGGCTACACCTTC
15 | TRBD2 | TRBJ2-7 | TRBV7-3 | NA | CASSPHGGSSYEQYF | TGTGCCAGCAGCCCTCACGGCGGGAGCTCCTACGAGCAGTACTTC
13 | NA | TRBJ2-1 | TRBV11-3 | NA | CASSLEERTEQFF | TGTGCCAGCAGCTTAGAGGAGCGGACCGAGCAGTTCTTC
13 | NA | TRBJ2-1 | TRBV15 | NA | CATKSGQNNEQFF | TGTGCCACCAAGTCTGGTCAGAACAATGAGCAGTTCTTC
15 | TRBD1 | TRBJ1-3 | TRBV20-1 | once | CSTSTGQVGGNTIYF | TGCAGTACTAGTACGGGACAGGTCGGGGGAAACACCATATATTTT
17 | NA | TRBJ1-2 | TRBV10-3 | NA | CAISESGILRGNYGYTF | TGTGCCATCAGTGAGTCGGGTATTTTGCGGGGGAACTATGGCTACACCTTC
15 | TRBD1 | TRBJ1-2 | TRBV28 | NA | CASRKLGQGTYGYTF | TGTGCCAGCAGGAAGCTGGGACAGGGGACCTATGGCTACACCTTC
15 | NA | TRBJ1-3 | TRBV28 | NA | CASSPGTYSGNTIYF | TGTGCCAGCAGCCCCGGGACGTACTCTGGAAACACCATATATTTT
13 | NA | TRBJ1-1 | TRBV7-3 | NA | CASSSRREAEAFF | TGTGCCAGCAGCTCGAGAAGGGAAGCTGAAGCTTTCTTT
16 | NA | TRBJ1-4 | TRBV5-4 | NA | CASSLPEAGGYEKLFF | TGTGCCAGCAGCTTGCCGGAAGCAGGAGGTTATGAAAAACTGTTTTTT
17 | TRBD2 | TRBJ2-5 | TRBV18 | NA | CASSQNQRGGLGETQYF | TGTGCCAGCTCCCAGAACCAGCGGGGGGGCCTTGGAGAGACCCAGTACTTC
16 | NA | TRBJ2-2 | TRBV7-3 | NA | CASSPSLGTNTGELFF | TGTGCCAGCAGCCCGAGTCTAGGGACGAACACCGGGGAGCTGTTTTTT
15 | TRBD1 | TRBJ1-2 | TRBV7-2 | NA | CASSTSQGVNYGYTF | TGTGCCAGCAGCACCTCGCAGGGGGTCAACTATGGCTACACCTTC
17 | TRBD1 | TRBJ1-5 | TRBV11-2 | few | CASSLAGTGGANQPQHF | TGTGCCAGCAGCTTAGCGGGGACAGGGGGCGCGAATCAGCCCCAGCATTTT
11 | NA | TRBJ1-2 | TRBV5-6 | NA | CASSLEAGYTF | TGTGCCAGCAGCTTGGAGGCTGGCTACACCTTC
17 | TRBD1 | TRBJ1-1 | TRBV9 | NA | CASSLHRDSIPNTEAFF | TGTGCCAGCAGCCTACACCGGGACAGCATACCGAACACTGAAGCTTTCTTT
15 | TRBD2 | TRBJ2-5 | TRBV7-2 | NA | CASSYQRGYQETQYF | TGTGCCAGCAGCTACCAGCGGGGTTACCAAGAGACCCAGTACTTC
15 | TRBD1 | TRBJ2-1 | TRBV9 | NA | CASSYTGAAYNEQFF | TGTGCCAGCAGCTACACAGGGGCCGCCTACAATGAGCAGTTCTTC
16 | TRBD1 | TRBJ1-3 | TRBV4-1 | NA | CASSQTTGGSGNTIYF | TGCGCCAGCAGCCAGACCACAGGGGGCTCTGGAAACACCATATATTTT
11 | NA | TRBJ1-2 | TRBV19 | few | CAIKGDYGYTF | TGTGCCATAAAGGGAGACTATGGCTACACCTTC
15 | TRBD1 | TRBJ2-3 | TRBV5-4 | NA | CASSFGTDSTDTQYF | TGTGCCAGCAGCTTCGGGACAGATTCCACAGATACGCAGTATTTT
18 | NA | TRBJ1-5 | TRBV6-2/TRBV6-3 | NA | CASSYPLFGLNSNQPQHF | TGTGCCAGCAGTTACCCCCTCTTTGGGCTCAATAGCAATCAGCCCCAGCATTTT